What follows describes a single T cell receptor beta chain. Its antigen is unidentified. The PCR made use of 60 Vbeta and 13 Jbeta primers. Profiling relied on immunoSEQ multiplex PCR, and the TCRdb table lists in-frame clones only, not all of them. The repertoire holds 150,000 to 200,000 clones, with about 81% as singletons. This sample stems from a study of cytomegalovirus exposure and HLA in healthy donors. Study details: An early data release held approximately 80 million unique TCRs from HLA-typed donors.

Losses at the gene ends were 4 bases for V and 6 bases for J; bases not matched to a gene: 6. Germline CDR1 and CDR2: SGHNT and YENEEA. The CDR3 is 14 amino acids. Study-wide findings and caveats: Among TCR sequences, most were rare, though some public TCRs appeared in many donors. A prior analysis recorded that most TCR beta V segments were productive about 87% or about 30% of the time.

The genes are TRBV11-3 and TRBJ2-3, with 8 bases aligning to TRBD2. The sequence was collected from a woman aged 18 to 35 in good health and CMV-seronegative. Input material: PBMCs. CDR3 residues: CASSSAGGGDTQYF. The CDR3, as DNA: TGTGCCAGCAGCTCCGCGGGGGGCGGGGATACGCAGTATTTT.